The sequence of this TCR beta chain was determined in a study of OX40 agonist ivuxolimab in advanced cancers. This clone was recorded once. Sequenced by immunoSEQ multiplex PCR; TCRdb stores in-frame clones only, minus some. The sample shows tens of thousands of clones, about 80% of them seen only once. Germline-derived CDR1 and CDR2 are LNHDA and SQIVND (reference sequence). The ends were cut back, 3 bases at V and 3 bases at J, with 12 bases in the middle. The CDR3 has 14 residues. The sample in question was CD4+ or CD8+ T cells sorted from blood, obtained in a trial of the OX40 agonist ivuxolimab. The sequence came from an adult with an advanced solid tumor such as melanoma, head and neck, liver or kidney cancer. This chain connects TRBV19 to TRBJ2-7; tentatively, D is TRBD2 (6 bases). The CDR3 sequence is CASSMGPGGYEQYF. CDR3 bases: TGTGCCAGTAGTATGGGACCCGGGGGCTACGAGCAGTACTTC.